Following are 21 T cell receptor beta chains from one sample sequenced in a study of siplizumab effects on memory and regulatory T cells. Using immunoSEQ multiplex PCR, the repertoire was profiled, and TCRdb retains in-frame clones only, with some absent. The sample gives fewer than 120,000 clones, 80% to 95% of which show up once; 1.3% is in the top ten. The sample taken for sequencing was CD4+ T cells sorted from blood. All receptors derive from a human donor in good health.

The chain carries TRBV25-1 and TRBJ2-7; D unclear. V lost 1 base to trimming and J lost 0 bases, with 7 bases between them. This CDR3 spans 14 amino acids. The germline gives CDR1 MGHDK, CDR2 SYGVNS. CDR3 residues: CASSESLSSYEQYF. For the CDR3, the DNA is TGTGCCAGCAGTGAATCTTTAAGCTCCTACGAGCAGTACTTC.

This chain uses TRBV28 with TRBJ1-2; 9 positions match TRBD1. Germline CDR1 and CDR2: MDHEN and SYDVKM. The V segment lost 5 bases and the J segment 3 bases; nucleotides outside the gene matches: 10. The CDR3 loop spans 16 amino acids. DNA of the CDR3: TGTGCCAGCAGTACAACCGGGACAGGGCCCCACTATGGCTACACCTTC. As protein: CASSTTGTGPHYGYTF.

The chain combines TRBV5-6 with TRBJ1-5; D perhaps matches TRBD1 (6 bases). Between the trimmed V and J ends, which lost 3 bases and 2 bases, there was a span of 15 bases. There are 16 residues in the CDR3. Germline values: CDR1 SGHDT, CDR2 YYEEEE. CDR3 loop: CASSWGGGIGNQPQHF. CDR3 DNA sequence: TGTGCCAGCAGCTGGGGAGGGGGAATCGGCAATCAGCCCCAGCATTTT. The full variable domain, with the rest looked up from reference TRBV5-6 and TRBJ1-5, is DAGVTQSPTHLIKTRGQQVTLRCSPKSGHDTVSWYQQALGQGPQFIFQYYEEEERQRGNFPDRFSGHQFPNYSSELNVNALLLGDSALYLCASSWGGGIGNQPQHFGDGTRLSIL.

For the CDR3, the DNA is TGTGCCAGCTCACCACGGAGGTCATCCTACGAGCAGTACTTC. Amino acids: CASSPRRSSYEQYF. The J gene is TRBJ2-7, the V gene TRBV18, with D perhaps TRBD2 (5 bases). V lost 1 base to trimming and J lost 1 base, with 8 bases between them. Germline V gene lookup returns CDR1 KGHSH and CDR2 LQKENI. CDR3 length equals 14 residues.

This clone occurred a few times. This chain joins TRBV18 and TRBJ1-5; D uncertain. Trimming took off 0 bases at V and 1 base at J, with 10 bases between the two ends. CDR1 and CDR2 (germline): KGHSH, LQKENI. This CDR3 region has 16 residues. In DNA, the CDR3 is TGTGCCAGCTCACCACCCAAAGGTAAGAGCAATCAGCCCCAGCATTTT. Protein: CASSPPKGKSNQPQHF.

The chain is built from TRBV2 and TRBJ2-5; maybe TRBD1 (6 bases). Germline V CDR1 and CDR2: SNHLY, FYNNEI. With 6 bases removed from V and 0 bases from J, the gap between germline ends came to 11 bases. The CDR3 length is 14 residues. CDR3 protein: CASRPGQNQETQYF. The CDR3 DNA follows: TGTGCCAGCAGGCCCGGACAGAACCAAGAGACCCAGTACTTC.

The chain combines TRBV5-1 with TRBJ2-7; 11 bases are shared with TRBD1. V shed 8 bases and J 4 bases; nucleotides not matched to a gene: 11. Looked up from germline, CDR1 is SGHRS and CDR2 is YFSETQ. The CDR3 has 15 residues. The CDR3 coding sequence is TGCGCCAGTACGCTCAGGGGGACAGGGGGATACGAGCAGTACTTC. Protein product: CASTLRGTGGYEQYF. The full variable domain, in which reference TRBV5-1 and TRBJ2-7 provide the parts outside the CDR3, is KAGVTQTPRYLIKTRGQQVTLSCSPISGHRSVSWYQQTPGQGLQFLFEYFSETQRNKGNFPGRFSGRQFSNSRSEMNVSTLELGDSALYLCASTLRGTGGYEQYFGPGTRLTVT.

For the CDR3, the DNA is TGTGCCAGCAGCTTAGCGGGGAAAACCTATGGCTACACCTTC. Translating gives CASSLAGKTYGYTF. The chain uses TRBV7-2 and TRBJ1-2; D is uncertain. Germline CDR1 is SGHTA and CDR2 is FQGNSA. The V end lost 0 bases, the J end lost 4 bases, and 9 bases lay between the germline ends. There are 14 residues in the CDR3.

The rearrangement links TRBV28 to TRBJ1-1; a possible D gene is TRBD1 (5 bases). Per germline, CDR1 MDHEN and CDR2 SYDVKM. V lost 6 bases and J 4 bases, leaving 15 bases between the germline ends. The CDR3 is 14 residues long. The CDR3 DNA sequence: TGTGCCAGCAGCCGAACGATGGGACTCACTGAAGCTTTCTTT. It encodes CASSRTMGLTEAFF. Filled out from reference TRBV28 and TRBJ1-1, the complete variable domain reads DVKVTQSSRYLVKRTGEKVFLECVQDMDHENMFWYRQDPGLGLRLIYFSYDVKMKEKGDIPEGYSVSREKKERFSLILESASTNQTSMYLCASSRTMGLTEAFFGQGTRLTVV.

The V and J genes are TRBV6-5 and TRBJ2-3, with TRBD1 matching 11 bases. CDR3 length: 15 residues. From germline, CDR1 is MNHEY and CDR2 SVGAGI. V lost 2 bases and J lost 4; bases outside the gene matches: 2. CDR3 in amino acids: CASSYAGQGADTQYF. CDR3 nucleotide sequence: TGTGCCAGCAGTTACGCGGGACAGGGGGCAGATACGCAGTATTTT.

The chain links TRBV7-9 to TRBJ2-5, with unresolved D. CDR3 length: 12 residues. Deletions cut 0 bases from V and 6 bases from J, with 5 bases between. CDR1 and CDR2 (germline): SEHNR, FQNEAQ (reference sequence). The CDR3 DNA reads TGTGCCAGCAGCTTAGCGGTGCAGACCCAGTACTTC. Protein product: CASSLAVQTQYF.

The gene calls are TRBV7-3 and TRBJ1-2; D possibly corresponds to TRBD1 (6 bases). This CDR3 is built from 14 residues. Germline-derived CDR1 and CDR2 are SGHTA and FQGTGA. V lost 2 bases to trimming and J lost 8 bases, with 15 bases between them. The CDR3 spells CASSLSPGAPGYTF. The DNA for the CDR3 is TGTGCCAGCAGCTTATCCCCGGGGGCGCCCGGCTACACCTTC.

Worth noting for this clone: The same CDR3 can be traced to other DNA sequences in this sample. The J gene is TRBJ2-5, the V gene TRBV7-9; tentative D call: TRBD1 (5 bases). This CDR3 region has 14 residues. V shed 1 base and J shed 2 bases, with 8 bases lying between them. The germline V gene encodes CDR1 SEHNR and CDR2 FQNEAQ (reference sequence). The CDR3 loop reads CASSLGQGQETQYF. CDR3 DNA sequence: TGTGCCAGCAGCTTAGGGCAGGGACAAGAGACCCAGTACTTC.

This chain joins TRBV30 and TRBJ2-3, with TRBD1 as a possible D gene (6 bases). CDR1 GTSNPN and CDR2 SVGIG come from the germline V gene (reference sequence). There are 12 residues in the CDR3. Deletions cut 3 bases from V and 6 bases from J, with 10 bases between. CDR3 residues: CAWRQDSDTQYF. In DNA, the CDR3 is TGTGCCTGGAGACAGGACAGCGATACGCAGTATTTT.

The chain couples TRBV5-1 to TRBJ2-1; 8 bases are shared with TRBD2. V lost 2 bases and J lost 4; bases outside the gene matches: 5. The length of the CDR3 is 15 residues. Germline CDR1 reads SGHRS; CDR2 reads YFSETQ. The CDR3, as DNA: TGCGCCAGCAGCTTAGACGGGGGGGCGTACAATGAGCAGTTCTTC. It yields the protein CASSLDGGAYNEQFF.

This chain links TRBV27 with TRBJ2-6, with D perhaps TRBD1 (6 bases). The CDR3 has 20 residues. Germline CDR1 is MNHEY and CDR2 is SMNVEV (reference sequence). V was clipped by 7 bases and J by 3 bases, with 28 bases between them. In DNA form, the CDR3 reads TGTGCCAGCACCCCACGGGACACCACTTTACTGAACTTTGGGGCCAACGTCCTGACTTTC. Amino acid sequence: CASTPRDTTLLNFGANVLTF.

V usage is TRBV7-6 and J usage is TRBJ1-1, with 7 bases that match TRBD1. The CDR3 loop spans 14 amino acids. Trimming cost V 1 base and J 4 bases; bases outside gene matches: 3. The germline gives CDR1 SGHVS, CDR2 FNYEAQ. The CDR3 nucleotides are TGTGCCAGCAGCTTAGAGGGGGCGAGCACTGAAGCTTTCTTT. This sequence encodes CASSLEGASTEAFF.

The rearrangement links TRBV6-5 to TRBJ2-7; TRBD1 aligns across 8 bases. In germline, CDR1 is MNHEY, CDR2 SVGAGI. The CDR3 is 15 residues long. V was clipped by 1 base and J by 3 bases; unmatched bases: 5. CDR3 coding DNA: TGTGCCAGCAGTTACTTACAGGGGGGCAGCTACGAGCAGTACTTC. Its translation is CASSYLQGGSYEQYF.

This chain connects TRBV30 to TRBJ2-7; no reliable D call. CDR1 is GTSNPN and CDR2 is SVGIG in the germline V gene (reference sequence). The CDR3 extends over 11 amino acids. Trimming took 1 base from V and 9 from J, leaving 10 bases between them. CDR3 protein: CAWSEERWQYF. CDR3 coding DNA: TGTGCCTGGAGTGAGGAAAGGTGGCAGTACTTC.

DNA for the CDR3: TGTGCCAGCACCCGTACGGGGGGAACTGAAGCTTTCTTT. Residues: CASTRTGGTEAFF. V and J are TRBV6-5 and TRBJ1-1; possibly TRBD1 for D (5 bases). This CDR3 is 13 amino acids long. Trimming stripped 7 bases from V and 5 bases from J, with 14 bases between. Germline CDR1 is MNHEY and CDR2 is SVGAGI.

The rearrangement uses TRBV27 and TRBJ2-6; perhaps TRBD2 as D (6 bases). The V end was cut by 6 bases, the J end by 0 bases, with 12 bases between. CDR1 MNHEY and CDR2 SMNVEV come from the germline V gene (reference sequence). This CDR3 comprises 16 residues. CDR3 protein: CASRGGFSSGANVLTF. As DNA, the CDR3 is TGTGCCAGCAGGGGGGGATTCAGCTCTGGGGCCAACGTCCTGACTTTC.